This TCR beta chain was recovered during a study of monozygotic twins with inflammatory bowel disease. Study conclusions and caveats: Repertoire similarity matched across concordant and discordant twins, perhaps owing to limited power. Distinct T cell subtypes could not be told apart. For IBD patients, clonotypes shared with others were fewer than for healthy twins, especially with disease activity.

For each CDR3 protein, TCRdb gives one entry from its re-call of the 5' RACE reads, without DNA. Its listing shows about 110,000 distinct CDR3 sequences. Remarks on this clonotype: Antigen specificity is unknown.

This sequence was found in a human donor with ulcerative colitis or Crohn's disease, or a healthy co-twin of an affected twin (not recorded which). Sequenced sample: blood.

The CDR3 protein is CASSTHQETQYF. This chain uses TRBV5-1 with TRBJ2-5. Germline CDR1 is SGHRS and CDR2 is YFSETQ. This CDR3 spans 12 amino acids.